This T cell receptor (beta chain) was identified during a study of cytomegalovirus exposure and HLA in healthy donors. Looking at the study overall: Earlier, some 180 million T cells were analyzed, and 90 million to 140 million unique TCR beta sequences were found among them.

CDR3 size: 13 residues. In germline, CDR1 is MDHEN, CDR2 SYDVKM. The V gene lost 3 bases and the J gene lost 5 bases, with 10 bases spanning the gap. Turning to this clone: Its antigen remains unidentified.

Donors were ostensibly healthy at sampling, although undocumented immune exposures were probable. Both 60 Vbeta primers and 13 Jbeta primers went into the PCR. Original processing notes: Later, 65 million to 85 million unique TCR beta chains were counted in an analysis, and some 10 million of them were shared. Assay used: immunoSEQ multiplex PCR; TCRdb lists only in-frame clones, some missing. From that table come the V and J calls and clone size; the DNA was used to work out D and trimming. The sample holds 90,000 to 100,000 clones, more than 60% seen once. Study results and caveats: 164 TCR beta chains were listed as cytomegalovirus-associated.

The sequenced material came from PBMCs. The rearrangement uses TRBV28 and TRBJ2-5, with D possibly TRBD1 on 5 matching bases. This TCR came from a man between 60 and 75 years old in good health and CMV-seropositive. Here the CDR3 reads CASSLVGRETQYF. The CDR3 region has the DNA TGTGCCAGCAGTTTGGTGGGGCGGGAGACCCAGTACTTC.